This T cell receptor beta chain was sequenced during a study of CD8+ T cells in alopecia areata. Germline V gives CDR1 SGHRS, CDR2 YFSETQ. The V segment lost 1 base and the J segment 2 bases; nucleotides outside the gene matches: 5. The CDR3 is 16 residues long. Following extraction, RNA underwent reverse transcription to cDNA, which served as the sequencing template. Produced via immunoSEQ multiplex PCR; TCRdb's table is partial and in-frame only. The sample holds some 120,000 clones, 50% to 60% seen once. This clonotype was sampled from a human donor with alopecia areata. This chain links TRBV5-1 with TRBJ2-1, with 8 bases identical to TRBD2. The specimen was CD4+ T cells sorted from blood, collected at week 0. The DNA of the CDR3 is TGCGCCAGCAGCTTGCCCACTAGCGGAACCTACAATGAGCAGTTCTTC. Translated: CASSLPTSGTYNEQFF.